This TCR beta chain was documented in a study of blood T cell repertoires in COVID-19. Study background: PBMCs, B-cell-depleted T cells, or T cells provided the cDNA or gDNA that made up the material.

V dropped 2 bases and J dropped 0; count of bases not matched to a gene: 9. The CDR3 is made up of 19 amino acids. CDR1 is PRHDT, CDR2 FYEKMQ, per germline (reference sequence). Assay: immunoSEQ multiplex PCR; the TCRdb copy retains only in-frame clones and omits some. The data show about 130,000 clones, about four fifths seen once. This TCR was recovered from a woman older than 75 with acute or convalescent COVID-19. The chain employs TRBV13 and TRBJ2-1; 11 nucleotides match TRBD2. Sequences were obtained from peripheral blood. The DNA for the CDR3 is TGTGCCAGCAGCTTACTAGCGGGGGGATTCTTAAGCTCCTACAATGAGCAGTTCTTC. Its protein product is CASSLLAGGFLSSYNEQFF.